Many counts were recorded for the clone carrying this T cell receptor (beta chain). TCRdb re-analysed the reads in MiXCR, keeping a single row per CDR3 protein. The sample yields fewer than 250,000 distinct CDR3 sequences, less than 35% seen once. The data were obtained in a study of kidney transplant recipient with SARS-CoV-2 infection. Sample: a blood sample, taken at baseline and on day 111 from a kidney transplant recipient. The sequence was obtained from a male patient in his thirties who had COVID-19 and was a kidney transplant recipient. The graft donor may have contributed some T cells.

CDR3 sequence reads: CASRVGGPGEQYF. In nucleotides, the CDR3 is TGCGCCAGCAGGGTGGGAGGGCCGGGTGAGCAGTACTTC. J is TRBJ2-7 and V is TRBV10-2, with 7 bases identical to TRBD2. There are 13 residues in the CDR3. Germline CDR1 is WSHSY and CDR2 is SAAADI. The V segment lost 6 bases and the J segment 7 bases; nucleotides outside the gene matches: 9.